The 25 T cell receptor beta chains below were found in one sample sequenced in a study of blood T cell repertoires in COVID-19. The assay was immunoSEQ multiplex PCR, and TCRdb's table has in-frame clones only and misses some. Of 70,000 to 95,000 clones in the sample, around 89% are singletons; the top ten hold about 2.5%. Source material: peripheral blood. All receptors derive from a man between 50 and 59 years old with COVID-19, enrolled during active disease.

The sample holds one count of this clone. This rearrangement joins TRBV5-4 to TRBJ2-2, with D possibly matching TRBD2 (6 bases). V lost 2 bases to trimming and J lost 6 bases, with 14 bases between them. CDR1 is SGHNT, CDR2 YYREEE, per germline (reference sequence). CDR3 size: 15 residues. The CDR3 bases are TGTGCCAGCAGCTTTCGGACTAACCTCGCCGGGGAGCTGTTTTTT. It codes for CASSFRTNLAGELFF.

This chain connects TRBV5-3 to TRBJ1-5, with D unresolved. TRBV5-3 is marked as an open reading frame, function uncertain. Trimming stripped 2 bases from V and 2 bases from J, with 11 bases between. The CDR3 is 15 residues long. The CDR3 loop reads CARSLAGNGNQPQHF. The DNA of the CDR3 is TGTGCCAGAAGCTTAGCCGGGAATGGCAATCAGCCCCAGCATTTT.

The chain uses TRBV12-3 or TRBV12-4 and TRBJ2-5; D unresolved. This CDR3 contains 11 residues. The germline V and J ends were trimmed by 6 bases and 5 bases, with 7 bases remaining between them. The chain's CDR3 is CASRESETQYF. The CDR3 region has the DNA TGTGCCAGCAGGGAGTCCGAGACCCAGTACTTC.

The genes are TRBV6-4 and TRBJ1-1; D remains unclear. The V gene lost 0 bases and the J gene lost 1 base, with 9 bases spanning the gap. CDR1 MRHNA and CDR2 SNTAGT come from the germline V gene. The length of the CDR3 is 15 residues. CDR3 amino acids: CASSDSIRPNTEAFF. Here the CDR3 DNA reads TGTGCCAGCAGTGACTCGATCAGGCCGAACACTGAAGCTTTCTTT.

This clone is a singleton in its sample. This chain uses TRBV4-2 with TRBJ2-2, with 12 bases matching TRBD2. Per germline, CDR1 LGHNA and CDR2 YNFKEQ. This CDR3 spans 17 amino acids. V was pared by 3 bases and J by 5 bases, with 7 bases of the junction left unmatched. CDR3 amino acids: CASSQELAGGRTGELFF. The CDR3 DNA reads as TGTGCCAGCAGCCAGGAACTAGCGGGGGGACGAACCGGGGAGCTGTTTTTT.

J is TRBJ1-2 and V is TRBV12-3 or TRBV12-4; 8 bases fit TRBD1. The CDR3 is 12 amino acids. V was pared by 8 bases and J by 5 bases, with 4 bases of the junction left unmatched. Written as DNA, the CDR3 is TGTGCCAGCGACAGGGGAGGGTATGGCTACACCTTC. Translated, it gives CASDRGGYGYTF.

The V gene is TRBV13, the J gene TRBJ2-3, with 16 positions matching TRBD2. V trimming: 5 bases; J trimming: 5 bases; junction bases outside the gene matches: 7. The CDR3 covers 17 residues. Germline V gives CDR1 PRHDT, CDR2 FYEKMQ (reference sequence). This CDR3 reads CASSEGTSGGARDTQYF. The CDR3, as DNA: TGTGCCAGCAGCGAAGGGACTAGCGGGGGGGCCAGAGATACGCAGTATTTT.

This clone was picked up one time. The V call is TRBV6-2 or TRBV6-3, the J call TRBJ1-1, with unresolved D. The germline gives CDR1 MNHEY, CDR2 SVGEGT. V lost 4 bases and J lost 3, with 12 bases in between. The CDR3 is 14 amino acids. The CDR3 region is CASSSVDTYTEAFF. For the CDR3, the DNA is TGTGCCAGCAGTTCAGTAGACACCTACACTGAAGCTTTCTTT.

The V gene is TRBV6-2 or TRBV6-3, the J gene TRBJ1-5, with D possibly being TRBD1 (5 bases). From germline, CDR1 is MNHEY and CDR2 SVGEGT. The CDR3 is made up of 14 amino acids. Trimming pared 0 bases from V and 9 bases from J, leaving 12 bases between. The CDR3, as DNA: TGTGCCAGCAGTTACTCACAGGTCGTCGTGCCCCAGCATTTT. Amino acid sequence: CASSYSQVVVPQHF.

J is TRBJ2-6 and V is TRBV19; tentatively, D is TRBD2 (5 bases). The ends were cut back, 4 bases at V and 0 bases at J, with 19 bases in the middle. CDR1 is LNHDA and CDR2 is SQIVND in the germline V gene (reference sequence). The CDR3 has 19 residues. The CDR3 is CASSSGRGSPTSGANVLTF. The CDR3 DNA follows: TGTGCCAGTAGTAGCGGACGGGGAAGTCCCACCTCTGGGGCCAACGTCCTGACTTTC.

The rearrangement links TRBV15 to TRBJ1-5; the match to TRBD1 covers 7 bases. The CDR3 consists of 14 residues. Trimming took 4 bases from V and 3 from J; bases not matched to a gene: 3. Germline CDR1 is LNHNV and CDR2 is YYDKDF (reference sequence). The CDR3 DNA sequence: TGTGCCACCAGCACCGACAGGGCCAATCAGCCCCAGCATTTT. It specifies CATSTDRANQPQHF.

CDR3 bases: TGTGCCAGCAGTGCGGGAACAGGGGTTGAAAAACTGTTTTTT. This gives the protein CASSAGTGVEKLFF. V and J are TRBV28 and TRBJ1-4; TRBD1 agrees at 7 bases. The CDR3 has 14 amino acids. Germline V gene sequence: CDR1 MDHEN, CDR2 SYDVKM. With V trimmed by 5 bases and J by 7 bases, 7 bases remained unmatched.

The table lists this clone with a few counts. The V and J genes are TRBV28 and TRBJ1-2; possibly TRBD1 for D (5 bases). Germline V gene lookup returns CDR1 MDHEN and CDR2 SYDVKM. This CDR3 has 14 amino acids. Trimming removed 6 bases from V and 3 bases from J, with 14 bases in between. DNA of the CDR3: TGTGCCAGCAGGTCCCACAGGCATTACTATGGCTACACCTTC. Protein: CASRSHRHYYGYTF.

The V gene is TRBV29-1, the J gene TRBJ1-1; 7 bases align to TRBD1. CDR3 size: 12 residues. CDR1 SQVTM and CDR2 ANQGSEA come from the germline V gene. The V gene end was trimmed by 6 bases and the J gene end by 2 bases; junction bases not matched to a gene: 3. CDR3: CSVRQGNTEAFF. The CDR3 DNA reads TGCAGCGTAAGACAGGGTAACACTGAAGCTTTCTTT.

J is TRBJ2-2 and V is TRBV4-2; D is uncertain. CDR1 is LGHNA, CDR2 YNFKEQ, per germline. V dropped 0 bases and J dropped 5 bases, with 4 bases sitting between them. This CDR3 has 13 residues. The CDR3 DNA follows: TGTGCCAGCAGCCAAGATCGTACCGGGGAGCTGTTTTTT. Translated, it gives CASSQDRTGELFF.

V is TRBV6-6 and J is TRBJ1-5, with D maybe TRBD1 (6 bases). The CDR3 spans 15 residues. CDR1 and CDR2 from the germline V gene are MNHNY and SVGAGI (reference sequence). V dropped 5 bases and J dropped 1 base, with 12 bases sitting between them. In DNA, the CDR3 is TGTGCCAGCAGTCCGGGCGGGGGCAGCAATCAGCCCCAGCATTTT. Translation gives CASSPGGGSNQPQHF.

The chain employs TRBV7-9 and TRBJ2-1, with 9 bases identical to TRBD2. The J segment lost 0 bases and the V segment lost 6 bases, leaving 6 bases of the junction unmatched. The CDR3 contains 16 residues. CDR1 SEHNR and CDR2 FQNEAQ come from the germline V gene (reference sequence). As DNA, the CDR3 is TGTGCCAGCAGATCTAGCGGGGTGAGCTCCTACAATGAGCAGTTCTTC. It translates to CASRSSGVSSYNEQFF. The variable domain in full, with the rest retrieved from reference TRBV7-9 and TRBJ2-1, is DTGVSQNPRHKITKRGQNVTFRCDPISEHNRLYWYRQTLGQGPEFLTYFQNEAQLEKSRLLSDRFSAERPKGSFSTLEIQRTEQGDSAMYLCASRSSGVSSYNEQFFGPGTRLTVL.

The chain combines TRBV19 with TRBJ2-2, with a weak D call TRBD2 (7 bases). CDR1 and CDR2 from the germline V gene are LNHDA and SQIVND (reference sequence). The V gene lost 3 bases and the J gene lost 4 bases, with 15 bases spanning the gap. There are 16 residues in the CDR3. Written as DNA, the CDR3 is TGTGCCAGTAGTATTCGGGGGGCAGCGGGCACCGGGGAGCTGTTTTTT. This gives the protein CASSIRGAAGTGELFF.

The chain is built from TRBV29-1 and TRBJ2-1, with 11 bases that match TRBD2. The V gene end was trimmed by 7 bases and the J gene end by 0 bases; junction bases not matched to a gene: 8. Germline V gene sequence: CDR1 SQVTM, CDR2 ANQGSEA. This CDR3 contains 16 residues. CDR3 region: CSAQLAGDGSYNEQFF. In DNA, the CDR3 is TGCAGCGCCCAACTAGCGGGGGACGGCTCCTACAATGAGCAGTTCTTC.

The chain's CDR3 is CAWNGPGGNTIYF. The CDR3 nucleotides read TGTGCCTGGAATGGCCCTGGCGGAAACACCATATATTTT. This chain joins TRBV30 and TRBJ1-3; D is uncertain. The length of the CDR3 is 13 residues. Trimming removed 4 bases from V and 4 bases from J, with 11 bases in between. From germline, CDR1 is GTSNPN and CDR2 SVGIG (reference sequence).

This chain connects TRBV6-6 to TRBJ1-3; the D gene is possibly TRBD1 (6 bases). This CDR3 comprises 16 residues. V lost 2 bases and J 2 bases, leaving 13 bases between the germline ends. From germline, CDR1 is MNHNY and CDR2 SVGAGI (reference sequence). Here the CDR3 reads CASSYRAGDTGNTIYF. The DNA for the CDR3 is TGTGCCAGCAGTTACAGGGCAGGGGATACTGGAAACACCATATATTTT.

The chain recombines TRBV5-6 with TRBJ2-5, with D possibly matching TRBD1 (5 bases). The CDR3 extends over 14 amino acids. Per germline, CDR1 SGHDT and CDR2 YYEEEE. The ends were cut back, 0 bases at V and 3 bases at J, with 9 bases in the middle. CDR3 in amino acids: CASSLGTSEETQYF. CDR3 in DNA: TGTGCCAGCAGCTTGGGGACAAGCGAAGAGACCCAGTACTTC.

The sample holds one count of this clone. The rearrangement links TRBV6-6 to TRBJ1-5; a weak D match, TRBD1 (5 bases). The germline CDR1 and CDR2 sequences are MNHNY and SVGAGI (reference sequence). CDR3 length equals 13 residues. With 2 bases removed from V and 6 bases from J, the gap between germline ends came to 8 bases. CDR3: CASSYGAAQPQHF. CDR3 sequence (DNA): TGTGCCAGCAGTTACGGGGCGGCTCAGCCCCAGCATTTT.

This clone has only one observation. The CDR3 nucleotides are TGTGCCACCAGTGATTATACGGGACAGGGGAAAGAGACCCAGTACTTC. Translated: CATSDYTGQGKETQYF. V usage is TRBV24-1 and J usage is TRBJ2-5; TRBD1 matches 10 bases. Germline V gene data show CDR1 as KGHDR and CDR2 as SFDVKD. J was trimmed by 3 bases and V by 2 bases; bases with no gene match: 5. The CDR3 is 16 residues long.

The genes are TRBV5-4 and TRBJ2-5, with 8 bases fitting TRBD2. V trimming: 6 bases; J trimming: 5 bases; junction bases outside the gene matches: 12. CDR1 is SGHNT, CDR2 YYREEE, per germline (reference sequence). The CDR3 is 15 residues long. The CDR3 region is CASTLGGGGSETQYF. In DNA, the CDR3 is TGTGCCAGCACCCTTGGGGGCGGGGGGTCTGAGACCCAGTACTTC.